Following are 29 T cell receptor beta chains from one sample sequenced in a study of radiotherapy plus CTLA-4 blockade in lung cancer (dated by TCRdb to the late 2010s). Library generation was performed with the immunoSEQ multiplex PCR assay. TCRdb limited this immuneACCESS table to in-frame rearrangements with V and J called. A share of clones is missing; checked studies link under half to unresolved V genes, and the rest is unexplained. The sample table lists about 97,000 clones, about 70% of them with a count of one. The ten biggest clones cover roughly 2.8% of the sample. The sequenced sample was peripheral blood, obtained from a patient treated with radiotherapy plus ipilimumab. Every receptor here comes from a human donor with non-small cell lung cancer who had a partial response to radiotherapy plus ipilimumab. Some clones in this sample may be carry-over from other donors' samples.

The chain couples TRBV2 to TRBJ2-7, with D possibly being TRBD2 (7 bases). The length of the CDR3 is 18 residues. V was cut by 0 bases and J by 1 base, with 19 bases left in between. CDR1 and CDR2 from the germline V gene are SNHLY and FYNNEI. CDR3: CASSEAVVWGGRSYEQYF. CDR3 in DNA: TGTGCCAGCAGTGAAGCGGTGGTATGGGGGGGCCGATCCTACGAGCAGTACTTC. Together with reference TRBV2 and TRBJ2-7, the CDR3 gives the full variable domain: EPEVTQTPSHQVTQMGQEVILRCVPISNHLYFYWYRQILGQKVEFLVSFYNNEISEKSEIFDDQFSVERPDGSNFTLKIRSTKLEDSAMYFCASSEAVVWGGRSYEQYFGPGTRLTVT.

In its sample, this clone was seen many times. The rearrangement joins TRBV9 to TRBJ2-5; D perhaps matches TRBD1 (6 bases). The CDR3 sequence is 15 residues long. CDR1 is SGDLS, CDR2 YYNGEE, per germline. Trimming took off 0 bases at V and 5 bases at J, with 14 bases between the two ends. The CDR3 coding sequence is TGTGCCAGCAGCGTAGGGCAGGGGTTGTGGGAGACCCAGTACTTC. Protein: CASSVGQGLWETQYF. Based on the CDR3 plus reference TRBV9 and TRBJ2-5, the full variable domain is DSGVTQTPKHLITATGQRVTLRCSPRSGDLSVYWYQQSLDQGLQFLIQYYNGEERAKGNILERFSAQQFPDLHSELNLSSLELGDSALYFCASSVGQGLWETQYFGPGTRLLVL.

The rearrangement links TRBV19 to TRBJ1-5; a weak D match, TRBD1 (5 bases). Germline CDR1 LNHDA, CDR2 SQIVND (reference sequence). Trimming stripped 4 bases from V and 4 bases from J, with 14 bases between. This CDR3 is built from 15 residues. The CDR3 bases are TGTGCCAGTAGTAATAACCGGGGGGTAAATCAGCCCCAGCATTTT. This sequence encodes CASSNNRGVNQPQHF.

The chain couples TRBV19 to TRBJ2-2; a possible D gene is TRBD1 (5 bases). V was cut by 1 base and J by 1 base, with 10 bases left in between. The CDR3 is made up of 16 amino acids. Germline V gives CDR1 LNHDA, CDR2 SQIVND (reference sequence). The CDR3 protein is CASSIASTVNTGELFF. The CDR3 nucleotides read TGTGCCAGTAGTATAGCCTCGACAGTGAACACCGGGGAGCTGTTTTTT.

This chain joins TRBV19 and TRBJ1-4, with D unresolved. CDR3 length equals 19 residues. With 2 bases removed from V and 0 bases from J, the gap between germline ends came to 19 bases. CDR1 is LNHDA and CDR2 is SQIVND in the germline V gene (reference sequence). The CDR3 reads CASSISTSISPATNEKLFF. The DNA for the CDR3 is TGTGCCAGTAGTATATCGACATCCATATCTCCTGCAACTAATGAAAAACTGTTTTTT.

This chain's CDR3 is CASRQGGTEAFF. CDR3 DNA sequence: TGTGCCAGCAGACAGGGGGGGACTGAAGCTTTCTTT. This chain joins TRBV6-1 and TRBJ1-1; 8 bases are shared with TRBD1. V lost 6 bases to trimming and J lost 5 bases; unmatched junction nucleotides: 2. This CDR3 contains 12 residues. CDR1 MNHNS and CDR2 SASEGT come from the germline V gene.

The CDR3, as DNA: TGCGCCAGCAGCCTAGCCCGGGGGGGCGGGGGCACCGGGGAGCTGTTTTTT. It is translated as CASSLARGGGGTGELFF. This rearrangement joins TRBV4-1 to TRBJ2-2, with 8 positions matching TRBD2. The germline gives CDR1 MGHRA, CDR2 YSYEKL. The CDR3 consists of 17 residues. The V gene end was trimmed by 4 bases and the J gene end by 4 bases; junction bases not matched to a gene: 11.

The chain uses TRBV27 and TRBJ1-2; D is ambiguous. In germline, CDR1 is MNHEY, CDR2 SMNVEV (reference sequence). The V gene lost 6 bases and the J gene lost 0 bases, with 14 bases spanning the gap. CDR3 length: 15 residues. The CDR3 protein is CASRGLLRTNYGYTF. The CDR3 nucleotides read TGTGCCAGCAGGGGCCTCCTTAGAACTAACTATGGCTACACCTTC.

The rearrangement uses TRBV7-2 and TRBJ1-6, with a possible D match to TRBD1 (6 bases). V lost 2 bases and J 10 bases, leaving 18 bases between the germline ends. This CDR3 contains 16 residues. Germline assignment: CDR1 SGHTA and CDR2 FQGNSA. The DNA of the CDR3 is TGTGCCAGCAGCTTAACGGTTGGTCAGGGGTTCTCACCCCTCCACTTT. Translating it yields CASSLTVGQGFSPLHF. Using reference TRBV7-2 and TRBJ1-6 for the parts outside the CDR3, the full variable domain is GAGVSQSPSNKVTEKGKDVELRCDPISGHTALYWYRQSLGQGLEFLIYFQGNSAPDKSGLPSDRFSAERTGGSVSTLTIQRTQQEDSAVYLCASSLTVGQGFSPLHFGNGTRLTVT.

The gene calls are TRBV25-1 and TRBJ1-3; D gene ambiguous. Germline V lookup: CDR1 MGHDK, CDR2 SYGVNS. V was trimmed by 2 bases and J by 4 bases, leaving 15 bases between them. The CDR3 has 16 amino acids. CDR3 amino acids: CASSELGLGRGNTIYF. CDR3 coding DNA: TGTGCCAGCAGTGAACTGGGTCTGGGCAGAGGAAACACCATATATTTT. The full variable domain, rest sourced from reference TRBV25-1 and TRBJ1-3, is EADIYQTPRYLVIGTGKKITLECSQTMGHDKMYWYQQDPGMELHLIHYSYGVNSTEKGDLSSESTVSRIRTEHFPLTLESARPSHTSQYLCASSELGLGRGNTIYFGEGSWLTVV.

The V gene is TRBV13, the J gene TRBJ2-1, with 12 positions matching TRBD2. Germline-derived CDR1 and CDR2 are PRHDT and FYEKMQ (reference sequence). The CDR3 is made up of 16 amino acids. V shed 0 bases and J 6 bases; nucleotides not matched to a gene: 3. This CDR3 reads CASSLGPGLAGNEQFF. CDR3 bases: TGTGCCAGCAGCTTAGGCCCGGGACTAGCGGGCAATGAGCAGTTCTTC.

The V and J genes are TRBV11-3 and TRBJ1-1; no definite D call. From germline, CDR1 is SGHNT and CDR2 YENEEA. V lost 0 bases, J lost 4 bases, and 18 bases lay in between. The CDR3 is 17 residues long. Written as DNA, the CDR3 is TGTGCCAGCAGCTTAGATCCTTTTGTTCGTTCGGGCACTGAAGCTTTCTTT. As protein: CASSLDPFVRSGTEAFF. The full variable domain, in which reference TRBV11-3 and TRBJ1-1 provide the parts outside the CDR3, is EAGVVQSPRYKIIEKKQPVAFWCNPISGHNTLYWYLQNLGQGPELLIRYENEEAVDDSQLPKDRFSAERLKGVDSTLKIQPAELGDSAVYLCASSLDPFVRSGTEAFFGQGTRLTVV.

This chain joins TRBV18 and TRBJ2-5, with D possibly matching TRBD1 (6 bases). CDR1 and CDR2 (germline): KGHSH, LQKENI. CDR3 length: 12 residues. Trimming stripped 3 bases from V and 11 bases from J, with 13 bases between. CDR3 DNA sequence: TGTGCCAGCTCACCTTCAGGGGATTGGCAGTACTTC. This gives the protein CASSPSGDWQYF.

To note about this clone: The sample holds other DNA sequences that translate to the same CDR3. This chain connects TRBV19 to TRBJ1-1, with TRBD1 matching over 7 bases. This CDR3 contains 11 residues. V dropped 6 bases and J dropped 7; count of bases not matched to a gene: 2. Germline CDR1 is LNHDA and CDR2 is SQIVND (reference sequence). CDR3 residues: CASSRQGEAFF. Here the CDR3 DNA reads TGTGCCAGTAGCCGACAGGGTGAAGCTTTCTTT.

The CDR3 here is CASSQAYGINYGYTF. CDR3 coding DNA: TGTGCCAGCAGCCAAGCGTACGGGATTAACTATGGCTACACCTTC. This chain links TRBV4-2 with TRBJ1-2, with D unclear. Trimming took off 1 base at V and 1 base at J, with 10 bases between the two ends. Germline loops: CDR1 LGHNA, CDR2 YNFKEQ. This CDR3 spans 15 amino acids.

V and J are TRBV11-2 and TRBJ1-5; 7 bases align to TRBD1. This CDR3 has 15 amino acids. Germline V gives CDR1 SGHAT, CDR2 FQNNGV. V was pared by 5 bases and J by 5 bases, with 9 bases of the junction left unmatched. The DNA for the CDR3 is TGTGCCAGCAGCCCGACAGGGATGGCGGATCAGCCCCAGCATTTT. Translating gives CASSPTGMADQPQHF.

Here the CDR3 DNA reads TGTGCCAGCAGTTACTCGTTGGGGGCTAGCACAGATACGCAGTATTTT. Its translation is CASSYSLGASTDTQYF. The chain combines TRBV6-5 with TRBJ2-3; D is perhaps TRBD1 (6 bases). Germline V lookup: CDR1 MNHEY, CDR2 SVGAGI. V was clipped by 0 bases and J by 0 bases, with 10 bases between them. This CDR3 comprises 16 residues.

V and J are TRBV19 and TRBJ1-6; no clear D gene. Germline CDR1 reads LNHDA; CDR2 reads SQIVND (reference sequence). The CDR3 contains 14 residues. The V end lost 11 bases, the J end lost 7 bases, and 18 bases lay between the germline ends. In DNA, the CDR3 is TGTGCCTGCGACCAGACTACCGGCAATTCACCCCTCCACTTT. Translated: CACDQTTGNSPLHF.

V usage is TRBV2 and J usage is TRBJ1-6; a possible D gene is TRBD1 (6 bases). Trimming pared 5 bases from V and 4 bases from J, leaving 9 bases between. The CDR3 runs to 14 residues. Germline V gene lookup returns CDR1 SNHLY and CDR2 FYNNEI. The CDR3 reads CASSYRVYNSPLHF. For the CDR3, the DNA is TGTGCCAGCAGTTACAGGGTTTATAATTCACCCCTCCACTTT. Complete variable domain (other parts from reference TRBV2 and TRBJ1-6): EPEVTQTPSHQVTQMGQEVILRCVPISNHLYFYWYRQILGQKVEFLVSFYNNEISEKSEIFDDQFSVERPDGSNFTLKIRSTKLEDSAMYFCASSYRVYNSPLHFGNGTRLTVT.

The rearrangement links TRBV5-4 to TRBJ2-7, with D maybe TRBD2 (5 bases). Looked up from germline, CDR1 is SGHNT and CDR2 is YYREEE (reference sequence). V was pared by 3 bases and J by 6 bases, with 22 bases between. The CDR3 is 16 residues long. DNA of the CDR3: TGTGCCAGCAGCTATGGACTTCCTATCGGTCGACGCGAGCAGTACTTC. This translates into CASSYGLPIGRREQYF.

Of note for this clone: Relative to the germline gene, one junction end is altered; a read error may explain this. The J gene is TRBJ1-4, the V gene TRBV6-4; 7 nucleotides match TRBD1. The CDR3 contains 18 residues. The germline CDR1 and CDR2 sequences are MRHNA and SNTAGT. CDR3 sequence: CVSPPRGGREATNEKLFF. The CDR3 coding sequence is TGTGTCAGCCCTCCGCGAGGGGGCCGGGAAGCAACTAATGAAAAACTGTTTTTT.

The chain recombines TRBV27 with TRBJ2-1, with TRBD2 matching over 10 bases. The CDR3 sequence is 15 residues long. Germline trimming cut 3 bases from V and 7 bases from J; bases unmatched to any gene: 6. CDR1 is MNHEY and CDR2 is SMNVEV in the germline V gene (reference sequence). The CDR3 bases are TGTGCCAGCAGTTTTCCTAGCGGGGGTGGGAATGAGCAGTTCTTC. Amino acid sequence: CASSFPSGGGNEQFF.

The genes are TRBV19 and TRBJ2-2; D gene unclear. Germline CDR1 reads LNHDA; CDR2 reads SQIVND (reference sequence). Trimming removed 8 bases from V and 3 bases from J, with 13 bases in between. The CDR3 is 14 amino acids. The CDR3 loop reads CASVAERDTGELFF. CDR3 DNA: TGTGCCAGTGTCGCCGAACGGGACACCGGGGAGCTGTTTTTT.

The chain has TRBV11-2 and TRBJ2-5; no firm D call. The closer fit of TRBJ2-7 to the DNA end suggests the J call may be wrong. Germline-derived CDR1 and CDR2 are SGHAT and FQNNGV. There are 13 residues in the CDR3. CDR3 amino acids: CASSGLHSYEQYF. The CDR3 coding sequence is TGTGCCAGCAGCGGTCTGCACTCCTACGAGCAGTACTTC.

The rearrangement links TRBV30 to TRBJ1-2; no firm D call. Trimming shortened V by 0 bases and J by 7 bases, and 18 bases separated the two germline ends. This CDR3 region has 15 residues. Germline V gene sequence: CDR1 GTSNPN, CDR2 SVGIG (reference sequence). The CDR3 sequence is CAWSVLAAATGGYTF. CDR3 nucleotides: TGTGCCTGGAGTGTACTAGCGGCGGCAACGGGTGGCTACACCTTC.

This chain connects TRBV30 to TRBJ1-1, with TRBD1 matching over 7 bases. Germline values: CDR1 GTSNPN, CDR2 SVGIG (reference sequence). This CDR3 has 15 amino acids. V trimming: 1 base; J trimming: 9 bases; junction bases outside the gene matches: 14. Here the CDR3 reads CAWSARTGPRTKAFF. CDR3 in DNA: TGTGCCTGGAGTGCCCGGACAGGCCCCCGAACTAAAGCTTTCTTT. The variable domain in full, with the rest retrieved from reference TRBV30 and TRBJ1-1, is SQTIHQWPATLVQPVGSPLSLECTVEGTSNPNLYWYRQAAGRGLQLLFYSVGIGQISSEVPQNLSASRPQDRQFILSSKKLLLSDSGFYLCAWSARTGPRTKAFFGQGTRLTVV.

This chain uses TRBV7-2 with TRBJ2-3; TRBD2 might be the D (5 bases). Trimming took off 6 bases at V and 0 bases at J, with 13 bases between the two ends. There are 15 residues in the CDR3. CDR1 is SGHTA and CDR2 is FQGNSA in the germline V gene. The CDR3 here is CASRAVRTSTDTQYF. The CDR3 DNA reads TGTGCCAGCAGAGCTGTAAGGACTAGCACAGATACGCAGTATTTT.

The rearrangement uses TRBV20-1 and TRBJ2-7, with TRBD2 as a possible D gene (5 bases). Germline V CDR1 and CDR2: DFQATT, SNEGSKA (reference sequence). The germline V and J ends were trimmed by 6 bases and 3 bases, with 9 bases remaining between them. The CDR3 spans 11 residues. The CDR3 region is CSALESYEQYF. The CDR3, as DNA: TGCAGTGCACTAGAGAGCTACGAGCAGTACTTC.

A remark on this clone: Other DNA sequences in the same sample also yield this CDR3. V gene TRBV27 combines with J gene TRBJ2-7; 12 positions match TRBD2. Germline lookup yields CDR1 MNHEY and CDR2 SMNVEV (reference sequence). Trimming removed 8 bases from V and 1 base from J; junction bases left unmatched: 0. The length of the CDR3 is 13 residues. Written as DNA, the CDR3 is TGTGCCAGCGGACTAGCGGGATCCTACGAGCAGTACTTC. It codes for CASGLAGSYEQYF.